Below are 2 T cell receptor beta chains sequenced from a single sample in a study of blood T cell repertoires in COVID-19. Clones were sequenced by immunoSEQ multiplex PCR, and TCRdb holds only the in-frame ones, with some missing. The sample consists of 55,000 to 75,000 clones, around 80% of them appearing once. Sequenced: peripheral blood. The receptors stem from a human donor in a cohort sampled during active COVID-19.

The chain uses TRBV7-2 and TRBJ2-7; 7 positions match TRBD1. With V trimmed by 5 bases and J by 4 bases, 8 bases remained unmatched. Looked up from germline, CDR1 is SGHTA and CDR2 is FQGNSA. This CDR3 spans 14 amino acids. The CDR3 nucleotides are TGTGCCAGCAGCCTATCCGACAGGGTGTACGAGCAGTACTTC. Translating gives CASSLSDRVYEQYF.

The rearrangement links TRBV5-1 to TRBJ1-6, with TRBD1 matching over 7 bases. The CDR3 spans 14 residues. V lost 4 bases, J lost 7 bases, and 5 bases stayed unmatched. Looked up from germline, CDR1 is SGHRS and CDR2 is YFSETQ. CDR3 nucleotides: TGCGCCAGCAGCATCGGGACAGTCAATTCACCCCTCCACTTT. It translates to CASSIGTVNSPLHF.